This paragraph covers one T cell receptor (beta chain) sequence. The target antigen is unknown. TCRdb keeps only in-frame clones here, not all; method: immunoSEQ multiplex PCR. This table holds 250,000 to 350,000 clones, 86% found once. The V end was cut by 0 bases, the J end by 8 bases, with 4 bases between. CDR3 length equals 11 residues. Germline V CDR1 and CDR2: LGHNA, YNFKEQ. This record comes from a study of cytomegalovirus exposure and HLA in healthy donors. General observations from the study: Overall, 164 TCR beta chains were annotated as cytomegalovirus-associated.

Donors were drawn from the approximately 130-subject validation cohort, separate from the roughly 670-subject first cohort. Input material: PBMCs. The J gene is TRBJ2-5, the V gene TRBV4-2; no clear D gene. This clonotype was obtained from a woman aged 18-29 years in good health and CMV-seronegative. The CDR3 sequence: CASSQDRTQYF. As DNA, the CDR3 is TGTGCCAGCAGCCAAGATCGTACCCAGTACTTC.